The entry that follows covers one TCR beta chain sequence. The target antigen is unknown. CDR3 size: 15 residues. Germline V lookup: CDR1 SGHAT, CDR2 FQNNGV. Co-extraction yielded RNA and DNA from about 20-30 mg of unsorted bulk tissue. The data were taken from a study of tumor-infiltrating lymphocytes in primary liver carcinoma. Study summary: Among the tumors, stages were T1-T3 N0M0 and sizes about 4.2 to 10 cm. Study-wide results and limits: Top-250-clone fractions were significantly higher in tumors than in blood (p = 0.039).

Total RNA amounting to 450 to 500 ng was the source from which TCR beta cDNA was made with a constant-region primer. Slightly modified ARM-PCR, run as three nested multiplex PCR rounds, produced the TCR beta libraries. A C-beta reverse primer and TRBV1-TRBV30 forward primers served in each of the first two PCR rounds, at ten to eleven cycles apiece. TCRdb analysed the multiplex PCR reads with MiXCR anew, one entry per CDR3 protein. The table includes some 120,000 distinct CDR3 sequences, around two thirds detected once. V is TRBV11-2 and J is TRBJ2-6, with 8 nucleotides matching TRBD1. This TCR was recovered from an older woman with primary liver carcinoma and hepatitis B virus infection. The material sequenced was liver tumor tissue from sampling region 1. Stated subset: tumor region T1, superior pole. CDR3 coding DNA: TGTACCAACAGCTCCAGGGGGCTCGGGGCCAACGTCCTGACTTTC. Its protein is CTNSSRGLGANVLTF.